One sample yielded the 10 T cell receptor beta chains listed below, sequenced in a study of blood T cell repertoires in COVID-19. Profiled with immunoSEQ multiplex PCR; TCRdb holds only in-frame clones, not every one. The sample yields 100,000 or so clones, roughly 95% seen once. Sequencing was performed on peripheral blood. The receptors shown here come from a human donor with active COVID-19. The donor label of this sample is uncertain.

This sequence joins TRBV6-2 or TRBV6-3 and TRBJ2-7; 7 bases line up with TRBD2. The CDR3 loop spans 15 amino acids. From germline, CDR1 is MNHEY and CDR2 SVGEGT. J gave up 0 bases and V 4 bases, and 6 bases lay outside the gene matches. DNA for the CDR3: TGTGCCAGCAGTTTAGACCGGGACTACTCCTACGAGCAGTACTTC. Its translation is CASSLDRDYSYEQYF.

The chain recombines TRBV6-5 with TRBJ2-1, with 9 bases identical to TRBD1. The CDR3 has 14 amino acids. Losses at the gene ends were 6 bases for V and 7 bases for J; bases not matched to a gene: 7. Germline CDR1 is MNHEY and CDR2 is SVGAGI. DNA of the CDR3: TGTGCCAGCAGGACGGGGACAGGGAAAAATGAGCAGTTCTTC. This encodes CASRTGTGKNEQFF.

This chain uses TRBV10-3 with TRBJ2-7; 7 nucleotides line up with TRBD2. The CDR3 length is 14 residues. Trimming took 9 bases from V and 5 from J; bases not matched to a gene: 13. Germline V gene data show CDR1 as ENHRY and CDR2 as SYGVKD. CDR3 sequence (DNA): TGTGCCATAACGCCAGCGGGATTCCAAGACGAGCAGTACTTC. Its translation is CAITPAGFQDEQYF.

The chain joins TRBV5-1 to TRBJ1-2, with 7 nucleotides matching TRBD1. The germline CDR1 and CDR2 sequences are SGHRS and YFSETQ. The ends lost 4 bases at V and 4 bases at J; junction bases unmatched: 7. The CDR3 runs to 14 residues. The CDR3 bases are TGCGCCAGCAGCCGAGAGGGACAGCTCTATGGCTACACCTTC. This codes for CASSREGQLYGYTF. The variable domain in full, completed from reference TRBV5-1 and TRBJ1-2, reads KAGVTQTPRYLIKTRGQQVTLSCSPISGHRSVSWYQQTPGQGLQFLFEYFSETQRNKGNFPGRFSGRQFSNSRSEMNVSTLELGDSALYLCASSREGQLYGYTFGSGTRLTVV.

The CDR3 protein is CASRNSGVAYEQYF. The CDR3 nucleotides are TGTGCCAGCAGAAACAGCGGGGTAGCCTACGAGCAGTACTTC. The chain joins TRBV6-5 to TRBJ2-7, with 7 bases identical to TRBD2. The length of the CDR3 is 14 residues. Germline assignment: CDR1 MNHEY and CDR2 SVGAGI. V trimming: 6 bases; J trimming: 2 bases; junction bases outside the gene matches: 7.

The rearrangement links TRBV19 to TRBJ2-1, with 10 bases fitting TRBD2. V gave up 6 bases and J gave up 6 bases; unmatched junction bases: 8. Per the germline V gene, CDR1 is LNHDA and CDR2 is SQIVND (reference sequence). The CDR3 is 15 residues long. The CDR3 DNA is TGTGCCAGTAGAATTGGGACTAGCGCATTCAATGAGCAGTTCTTC. This codes for CASRIGTSAFNEQFF. Looking up the rest from reference TRBV19 and TRBJ2-1 gives the full variable domain: DGGITQSPKYLFRKEGQNVTLSCEQNLNHDAMYWYRQDPGQGLRLIYYSQIVNDFQKGDIAEGYSVSREKKESFPLTVTSAQKNPTAFYLCASRIGTSAFNEQFFGPGTRLTVL.

The genes are TRBV10-2 and TRBJ1-2; possible D gene TRBD1, 5 bases. This CDR3 comprises 14 residues. Trimming left V 4 bases short and J 8 bases short, with 17 bases between. Germline V gives CDR1 WSHSY, CDR2 SAAADI. For the CDR3, the DNA is TGCGCCAGCAGTGTCGTCCTAGGGGCTGAGGGCTACACCTTC. It yields the protein CASSVVLGAEGYTF.

This sequence joins TRBV28 and TRBJ2-7, with TRBD2 identical over 8 bases. The CDR3 spans 16 residues. Germline assignment: CDR1 MDHEN and CDR2 SYDVKM. The junction had 6 bases not matched to a gene; V was cut back by 2 bases and J by 0 bases. CDR3: CASSLRSSGYSYEQYF. The CDR3 DNA sequence: TGTGCCAGCAGTTTAAGATCTAGCGGGTACTCCTACGAGCAGTACTTC.

The gene calls are TRBV18 and TRBJ2-1; D gene uncertain. Germline V gene sequence: CDR1 KGHSH, CDR2 LQKENI. The CDR3 is 17 amino acids. Trimming removed 4 bases at V and 6 bases at J, with 22 bases between. The CDR3 DNA reads as TGTGCCAGCTCACTCAACCGGCCTAGGATCATCGCCAATGAGCAGTTCTTC. It encodes CASSLNRPRIIANEQFF.

This clone occurred once. This sequence joins TRBV7-9 and TRBJ1-2, with TRBD1 identical over 9 bases. This CDR3 comprises 12 residues. Per germline, CDR1 SEHNR and CDR2 FQNEAQ (reference sequence). Losses at the gene ends were 1 base for V and 14 bases for J; bases not matched to a gene: 5. The DNA for the CDR3 is TGTGCCAGCAGCTTAGAACAGGGGGCAGAGACCTTC. Its protein is CASSLEQGAETF.